Below, 2 T cell receptor beta chains from the same sample are listed, as sequenced in a study of molecular identifiers for immune sequencing clone quantification. TCRdb passed the PCR reads through MiXCR, listing each CDR3 protein once. The sample yields around 460,000 distinct CDR3 sequences, around 23% seen once. Input material: naive CD8+ T cells from blood, with Jurkat cell RNA spiked in. The subset denotes: FACS-sorted CD8+CD4-CCR7+CD45RA+ naive T cells. All receptors come from a human donor in good health. Some libraries in this study had Jurkat cell RNA spiked in.

This clonotype was counted ten times or more. The gene calls are TRBV15 and TRBJ2-5; a possible D gene is TRBD2 (6 bases). This CDR3 is 13 amino acids long. The V gene lost 3 bases and the J gene lost 6 bases, with 11 bases spanning the gap. Germline CDR1 LNHNV, CDR2 YYDKDF (reference sequence). The CDR3 coding sequence is TGTGCCACCAGCAGGGGACTTGAGAAGACCCAGTACTTC. It translates to CATSRGLEKTQYF.

The chain employs TRBV7-6 and TRBJ2-5, with D possibly being TRBD1 (5 bases). Trimming left V 5 bases short and J 4 bases short, with 14 bases between. Germline V lookup: CDR1 SGHVS, CDR2 FNYEAQ. This CDR3 comprises 14 residues. CDR3: CASSLSQVRETQYF. Here the CDR3 DNA reads TGTGCCAGCAGCCTATCACAGGTCAGAGAGACCCAGTACTTC.